This T cell receptor (beta chain) emerged from a study of cytomegalovirus exposure and HLA in healthy donors. About the research overall: From donors who were HLA-typed, an early data release held about 85 million unique TCRs. Overall study results and limits: Earlier findings revealed that most TCR beta V segments proved productive either about 87% or about 30% of the time. Reports state that TCR beta sequences accurately predicted most subjects' HLA-A and HLA-B alleles.

Germline CDR1 SGHTA, CDR2 FQGNSA. This CDR3 is 15 amino acids long. The J segment lost 6 bases and the V segment lost 1 base, leaving 7 bases of the junction unmatched. The PCR employed 60 Vbeta primers together with 13 Jbeta primers. Clones were sequenced by immunoSEQ multiplex PCR, and TCRdb holds only the in-frame ones, with some missing. The repertoire consists of roughly 110,000 clones, with about 60% occurring once and the leading ten covering around 2.2%. Points on this clone: Its antigen is currently unknown.

This chain joins TRBV7-2 and TRBJ2-7, with 9 positions matching TRBD1. The TCR originated in a woman aged 25 to 39 in good health and CMV-seronegative. Sequences were obtained from PBMCs. For the CDR3, the DNA is TGTGCCAGCAGCTTAGGGGACAGGGCGGCTGGCGAGCAGTACTTC. Its translation is CASSLGDRAAGEQYF.